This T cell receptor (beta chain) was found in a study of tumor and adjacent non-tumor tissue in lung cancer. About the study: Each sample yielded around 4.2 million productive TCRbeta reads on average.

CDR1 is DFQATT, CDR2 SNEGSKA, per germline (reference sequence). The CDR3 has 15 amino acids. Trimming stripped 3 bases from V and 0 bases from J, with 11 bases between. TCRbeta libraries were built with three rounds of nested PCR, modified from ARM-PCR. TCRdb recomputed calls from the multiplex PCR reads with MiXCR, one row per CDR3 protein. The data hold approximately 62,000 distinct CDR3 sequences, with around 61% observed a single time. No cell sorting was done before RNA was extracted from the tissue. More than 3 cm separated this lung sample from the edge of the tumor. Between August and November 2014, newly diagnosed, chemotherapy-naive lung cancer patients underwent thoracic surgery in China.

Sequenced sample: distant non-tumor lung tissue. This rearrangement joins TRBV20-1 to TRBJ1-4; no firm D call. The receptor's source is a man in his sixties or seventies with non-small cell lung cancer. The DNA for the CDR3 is TGCAGTGCTAGTGCTCTAGGCTCAACTAATGAAAAACTGTTTTTT. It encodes CSASALGSTNEKLFF.